The 21 T cell receptor beta chains given below trace back to one sample, sequenced in a study of chemoradiotherapy in HPV16-positive cancers. Sequencing was performed with immunoSEQ multiplex PCR; in TCRdb, only in-frame clones are kept and a portion is missing. The table records roughly 9,000 clones, around 71% of them present only once. This sample was taken from a patient who underwent chemoradiotherapy. Source of these receptors: a human donor with HPV-associated anogenital cancer.

V gene TRBV5-6 combines with J gene TRBJ1-1; the D gene is possibly TRBD1 (6 bases). Per the germline V gene, CDR1 is SGHDT and CDR2 is YYEEEE. The V and J ends lost 3 bases and 9 bases respectively, with 18 bases between them. The CDR3 sequence is 14 residues long. The DNA of the CDR3 is TGTGCCAGCAGCTCCATCTCCGGGACAACCAAAGCTTTCTTT. This gives the protein CASSSISGTTKAFF.

The chain employs TRBV9 and TRBJ2-5; 14 positions agree with TRBD2. Germline V CDR1 and CDR2: SGDLS, YYNGEE. V was clipped by 4 bases and J by 6 bases; unmatched bases: 5. The CDR3 runs to 15 residues. The CDR3 here is CASSPGTSGGKTQYF. CDR3 bases: TGTGCCAGCAGCCCAGGGACTAGCGGGGGAAAGACCCAGTACTTC.

The chain is built from TRBV29-1 and TRBJ1-1; tentatively, D is TRBD1 (6 bases). CDR3 length: 13 residues. Germline V lookup: CDR1 SQVTM, CDR2 ANQGSEA. V was trimmed by 6 bases and J by 0 bases, leaving 11 bases between them. CDR3 protein: CSVRRGLNTEAFF. The CDR3 DNA reads as TGCAGCGTGCGCAGGGGTCTGAACACTGAAGCTTTCTTT.

Regarding this clone: The same CDR3 is also encoded by other DNA sequences in this sample. The gene calls are TRBV9 and TRBJ2-5; a weak D match, TRBD1 (6 bases). CDR1 SGDLS and CDR2 YYNGEE come from the germline V gene. The CDR3 is 14 residues long. The germline V and J ends were trimmed by 2 bases and 2 bases, with 10 bases remaining between them. The CDR3 here is CASSVRGQQETQYF. CDR3 sequence (DNA): TGTGCCAGCAGCGTTCGGGGACAACAAGAGACCCAGTACTTC.

This chain connects TRBV2 to TRBJ2-3; TRBD2 agrees at 7 bases. V trimming: 7 bases; J trimming: 2 bases; junction bases outside the gene matches: 9. This CDR3 contains 15 residues. The germline V gene encodes CDR1 SNHLY and CDR2 FYNNEI. The CDR3 loop reads CASTRLASNTDTQYF. For the CDR3, the DNA is TGTGCCAGCACCAGACTAGCTTCAAACACAGATACGCAGTATTTT.

This rearrangement joins TRBV9 to TRBJ1-5; no firm D call. There are 15 residues in the CDR3. Germline CDR1 SGDLS, CDR2 YYNGEE. V was clipped by 2 bases and J by 0 bases, with 9 bases between them. The CDR3 reads CASSVSYSSNQPQHF. The CDR3 DNA follows: TGTGCCAGCAGCGTTTCGTACAGTAGCAATCAGCCCCAGCATTTT.

This clone has just a few counts. This rearrangement joins TRBV6-1 to TRBJ2-7; possibly TRBD2 for D (5 bases). The CDR3 extends over 14 amino acids. Germline-derived CDR1 and CDR2 are MNHNS and SASEGT. V lost 7 bases and J lost 2, with 15 bases in between. As DNA, the CDR3 is TGTGCCAGCATGAGGGTGGCGTCAACCTACGAGCAGTACTTC. This encodes CASMRVASTYEQYF.

Written as DNA, the CDR3 is TGTGCCAGCAGTGGACTAGCGGGGCTCCATGAGCAGTTCTTC. Translated, it gives CASSGLAGLHEQFF. This chain joins TRBV28 and TRBJ2-1; the match to TRBD2 covers 12 bases. This CDR3 has 14 residues. Losses at the gene ends were 5 bases for V and 8 bases for J; bases not matched to a gene: 4. The germline CDR1 and CDR2 sequences are MDHEN and SYDVKM.

The chain couples TRBV6-1 to TRBJ2-4, with D perhaps being TRBD1 or TRBD2 (5 bases each). Deletions cut 0 bases from V and 9 bases from J, with 9 bases between. The germline CDR1 and CDR2 sequences are MNHNS and SASEGT. The length of the CDR3 is 13 residues. In DNA, the CDR3 is TGTGCCAGCAGTGAAGCGCGAGGGACCATTCAGTACTTC. Its translation is CASSEARGTIQYF.

This rearrangement joins TRBV10-3 to TRBJ1-2; 8 nucleotides agree with TRBD1. The germline gives CDR1 ENHRY, CDR2 SYGVKD. V lost 6 bases to trimming and J lost 5 bases; unmatched junction nucleotides: 5. This CDR3 comprises 13 residues. DNA of the CDR3: TGTGCCATCAGGTCAGGACAGGGATATGGCTACACCTTC. Residues: CAIRSGQGYGYTF.

J is TRBJ2-4 and V is TRBV2, with D maybe TRBD2 (6 bases). V lost 5 bases and J 9 bases, leaving 14 bases between the germline ends. Germline V CDR1 and CDR2: SNHLY, FYNNEI. The CDR3 consists of 13 residues. Written as DNA, the CDR3 is TGTGCCAGCAGTATCCGGGGAGGATCCATTCAGTACTTC. Translated: CASSIRGGSIQYF.

The chain links TRBV5-1 to TRBJ2-6; D is tentatively TRBD1 or TRBD2 (7 bases each). The CDR3 sequence is 13 residues long. Looked up from germline, CDR1 is SGHRS and CDR2 is YFSETQ. V gave up 5 bases and J gave up 12 bases, with 15 bases separating them. The CDR3 protein is CASRDQGGAVLTF. DNA of the CDR3: TGCGCCAGCAGGGACCAGGGGGGGGCCGTCCTGACTTTC.

This chain connects TRBV6-5 to TRBJ1-3; D possibly corresponds to TRBD1 (5 bases). Trimming cost V 6 bases and J 0 bases, with 9 bases left between them. Germline CDR1 is MNHEY and CDR2 is SVGAGI. The CDR3 sequence is 14 residues long. The CDR3 spells CASRDSRSGNTIYF. In nucleotides, the CDR3 is TGTGCCAGCAGAGACAGCCGCTCTGGAAACACCATATATTTT.

DNA of the CDR3: TGTGCCAGTAGCCCGTTTGGGGACCCAAACTATGGCTACACCTTC. It is translated as CASSPFGDPNYGYTF. The chain recombines TRBV19 with TRBJ1-2; weak D call: TRBD1 (5 bases). V was clipped by 6 bases and J by 2 bases, with 16 bases between them. The length of the CDR3 is 15 residues. CDR1 and CDR2 from the germline V gene are LNHDA and SQIVND (reference sequence). Full variable domain (outside the CDR3, taken from reference TRBV19 and TRBJ1-2): DGGITQSPKYLFRKEGQNVTLSCEQNLNHDAMYWYRQDPGQGLRLIYYSQIVNDFQKGDIAEGYSVSREKKESFPLTVTSAQKNPTAFYLCASSPFGDPNYGYTFGSGTRLTVV.

CDR3 nucleotide sequence: TGTGCCAGCAGCTCCGACACCGACACTGAAGCTTTCTTT. Amino acid sequence: CASSSDTDTEAFF. This chain joins TRBV27 and TRBJ1-1, with no clear D. The CDR3 has 13 residues. Germline lookup yields CDR1 MNHEY and CDR2 SMNVEV (reference sequence). V lost 6 bases, J lost 3 bases, and 11 bases lay in between.

The chain is built from TRBV2 and TRBJ2-7, with TRBD2 identical over 7 bases. V was pared by 1 base and J by 1 base, with 4 bases of the junction left unmatched. The CDR3 has 15 amino acids. Germline V gives CDR1 SNHLY, CDR2 FYNNEI. The CDR3 DNA follows: TGTGCCAGCAGTGAAGGTGTGGGGGGGTCCTACGAGCAGTACTTC. Protein product: CASSEGVGGSYEQYF.

The CDR3 here is CASSLYGLTAWGRDGYTF. The CDR3 DNA reads as TGTGCCAGCAGCTTGTACGGCCTCACCGCGTGGGGGCGCGACGGCTACACCTTC. This chain uses TRBV5-6 with TRBJ1-2; a weak D match, TRBD1 (6 bases). Per the germline V gene, CDR1 is SGHDT and CDR2 is YYEEEE. The CDR3 covers 18 residues. V shed 1 base and J shed 8 bases, with 27 bases lying between them.

This clone was observed once. CDR3 nucleotide sequence: TGTGCCATCACTTCCCGGACAGGGGGCTACAATGAGCAGTTCTTC. It yields the protein CAITSRTGGYNEQFF. The gene calls are TRBV10-3 and TRBJ2-1; 10 bases agree with TRBD1. The length of the CDR3 is 15 residues. After removal of 7 bases from V and 3 bases from J, the junction contained 6 bases not matched to a gene. CDR1 is ENHRY, CDR2 SYGVKD, per germline.

The rearrangement joins TRBV28 to TRBJ2-1, with TRBD1 as a possible D gene (6 bases). CDR1 and CDR2 from the germline V gene are MDHEN and SYDVKM. Trimming pared 7 bases from V and 2 bases from J, leaving 9 bases between. The CDR3 covers 13 residues. CDR3 loop: CASIQGTYNEQFF. In DNA form, the CDR3 reads TGTGCCAGCATTCAGGGGACCTACAATGAGCAGTTCTTC.

The rearrangement uses TRBV2 and TRBJ2-1; 12 nucleotides align to TRBD2. Losses at the gene ends were 3 bases for V and 8 bases for J; bases not matched to a gene: 5. The CDR3 is 15 amino acids. Germline V gives CDR1 SNHLY, CDR2 FYNNEI. The CDR3 DNA reads TGTGCCAGCAGTGAGCTAGCGGGGGGGTCCGATGAGCAGTTCTTC. This encodes CASSELAGGSDEQFF.

J is TRBJ1-2 and V is TRBV28; 8 bases agree with TRBD1. The CDR3 covers 14 residues. Looked up from germline, CDR1 is MDHEN and CDR2 is SYDVKM. With V trimmed by 7 bases and J by 2 bases, 6 bases remained unmatched. The CDR3 region has the DNA TGTGCCAGCACCCCGACAGGGGTAAACTATGGCTACACCTTC. It yields the protein CASTPTGVNYGYTF.